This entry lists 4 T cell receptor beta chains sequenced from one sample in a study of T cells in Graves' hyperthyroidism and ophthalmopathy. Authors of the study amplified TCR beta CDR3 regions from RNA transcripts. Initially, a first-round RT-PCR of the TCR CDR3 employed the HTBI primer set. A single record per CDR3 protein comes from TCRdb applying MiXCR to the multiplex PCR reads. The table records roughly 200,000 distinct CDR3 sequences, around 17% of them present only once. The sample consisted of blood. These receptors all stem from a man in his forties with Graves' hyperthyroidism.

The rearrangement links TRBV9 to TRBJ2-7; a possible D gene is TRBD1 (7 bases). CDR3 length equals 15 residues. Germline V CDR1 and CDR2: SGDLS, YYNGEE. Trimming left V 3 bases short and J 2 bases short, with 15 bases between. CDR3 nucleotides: TGTGCCAGCAGCGCGGGGGACAGAAGAACCTACGAGCAGTACTTC. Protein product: CASSAGDRRTYEQYF.

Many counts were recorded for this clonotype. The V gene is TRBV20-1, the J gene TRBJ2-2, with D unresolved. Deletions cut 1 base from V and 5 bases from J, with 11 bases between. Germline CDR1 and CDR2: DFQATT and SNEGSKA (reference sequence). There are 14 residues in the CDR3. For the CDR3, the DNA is TGCAGTGCTAGAGGCCCTTTAGGGACCGGGGAGCTGTTTTTT. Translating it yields CSARGPLGTGELFF.

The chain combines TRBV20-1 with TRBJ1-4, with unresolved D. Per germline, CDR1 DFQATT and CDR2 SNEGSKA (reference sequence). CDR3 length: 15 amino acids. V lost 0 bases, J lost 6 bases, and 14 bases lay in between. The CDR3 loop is CSAREREGIDEKLFF. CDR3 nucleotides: TGCAGTGCTAGAGAGAGAGAAGGGATCGATGAAAAACTGTTTTTT.

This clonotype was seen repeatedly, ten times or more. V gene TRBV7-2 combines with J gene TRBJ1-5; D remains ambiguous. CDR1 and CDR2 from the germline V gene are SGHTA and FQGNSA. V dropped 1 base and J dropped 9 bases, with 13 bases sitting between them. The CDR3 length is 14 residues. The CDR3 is CASSLEDSRRPQHF. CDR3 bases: TGTGCCAGCAGCTTAGAGGACTCCAGACGGCCCCAGCATTTT.